Each of the 22 T cell receptor beta chains below was sequenced from the same sample in a study of breast tumors, draining lymph nodes, adjacent tissues. The lymph nodes were axillary draining lymph nodes from breast cancer patients. TCRdb used MiXCR to reprocess the multiplex PCR reads, holding one entry per CDR3 protein. The table includes fewer than 300,000 distinct CDR3 sequences, about a third detected once. Sequenced: axillary lymph node tissue. The receptors were sampled from a female donor with breast cancer. Some clones in this sample may be carry-over from other donors' samples.

This clonotype was observed a few times. This could be a read error, since a much larger clone is one nucleotide away. The chain combines TRBV9 with TRBJ2-7; 9 bases fit TRBD2. The CDR3 has 14 residues. CDR1 SGDLS and CDR2 YYNGEE come from the germline V gene. The CDR3 region has the DNA TGTGCCAGCAGCGTAGTAGCGGGAGACTACGAGCAGTCCTTC. Translated: CASSVVAGDYEQSF. Using reference TRBV9 and TRBJ2-7 for the parts outside the CDR3, the full variable domain is DSGVTQTPKHLITATGQRVTLRCSPRSGDLSVYWYQQSLDQGLQFLIQYYNGEERAKGNILERFSAQQFPDLHSELNLSSLELGDSALYFCASSVVAGDYEQSFGPGTRLTVT.

The rearrangement uses TRBV24-1 and TRBJ2-7, with 7 bases lining up with TRBD1. Germline V gene data show CDR1 as KGHDR and CDR2 as SFDVKD. The CDR3 consists of 13 residues. Losses at the gene ends were 12 bases for V and 3 bases for J; bases not matched to a gene: 10. The DNA of the CDR3 is TGTGCCGCCCCTACGGGACAGCACTACGAGCAGTACTTC. Its translation is CAAPTGQHYEQYF.

This rearrangement joins TRBV5-1 to TRBJ2-7, with 9 bases lining up with TRBD2. V shed 4 bases and J 13 bases; nucleotides not matched to a gene: 9. Per the germline V gene, CDR1 is SGHRS and CDR2 is YFSETQ. CDR3 size: 12 residues. Written as DNA, the CDR3 is TGCGCCAGCAGCATTAGCGGGAGTCAAAGTTACTTC. This translates into CASSISGSQSYF.

About this clonotype itself: Likely a read error: the CDR3 ends without its conserved phenylalanine or tryptophan. The chain recombines TRBV9 with TRBJ1-6; D ambiguous. V dropped 2 bases and J dropped 8 bases, with 14 bases sitting between them. Per the germline V gene, CDR1 is SGDLS and CDR2 is YYNGEE. The CDR3 sequence is 15 residues long. The CDR3 loop reads CASSVRDGRDSPLHL. As DNA, the CDR3 is TGTGCCAGCAGCGTTCGCGACGGGAGGGATTCACCCCTCCACCTT.

V gene TRBV28 combines with J gene TRBJ1-5; tentatively, D is TRBD1 (6 bases). Trimming removed 3 bases at V and 4 bases at J, with 13 bases between. This CDR3 is 15 amino acids long. The germline V gene encodes CDR1 MDHEN and CDR2 SYDVKM. CDR3 nucleotide sequence: TGTGCCAGCAGTTTCCCAGGGGACCTAAATCAGCCCCAGCATTTT. Protein product: CASSFPGDLNQPQHF. The full variable domain, in which reference TRBV28 and TRBJ1-5 provide the parts outside the CDR3, is DVKVTQSSRYLVKRTGEKVFLECVQDMDHENMFWYRQDPGLGLRLIYFSYDVKMKEKGDIPEGYSVSREKKERFSLILESASTNQTSMYLCASSFPGDLNQPQHFGDGTRLSIL.

In this sample, this clonotype turned up many times. V gene TRBV12-3 or TRBV12-4 combines with J gene TRBJ2-6, with 11 bases identical to TRBD1. With 6 bases clipped from V and 4 bases from J, the junction kept 5 bases outside the gene matches. This CDR3 has 16 residues. For the CDR3, the DNA is TGTGCCAGCAGGGGGACAGGGGGAAAGGGGGCCAACGTCCTGACTTTC. Amino acids: CASRGTGGKGANVLTF.

This clonotype was found many times. This rearrangement joins TRBV6-5 to TRBJ2-5, with 8 bases that match TRBD1. The CDR3 extends over 13 amino acids. Trimming at V came to 6 bases and at J to 4 bases, leaving 4 bases not matched to a gene. Germline V gene sequence: CDR1 MNHEY, CDR2 SVGAGI. The CDR3 region has the DNA TGTGCCAGCAGGTCGACAGGGGCAGAGACCCAGTACTTC. This codes for CASRSTGAETQYF.

This clonotype occurred many times. The chain has TRBV7-9 and TRBJ2-5, with 7 bases identical to TRBD1. J gave up 1 base and V 5 bases, and 4 bases lay outside the gene matches. The germline CDR1 and CDR2 sequences are SEHNR and FQNEAQ (reference sequence). The CDR3 has 14 residues. DNA of the CDR3: TGTGCCAGCAGCCGCAGGACAGGCCAAGAGACCCAGTACTTC. Translated: CASSRRTGQETQYF.

This clonotype was counted at least ten times. CDR3 loop: CASSRAGLLRNSPLHF. In DNA, the CDR3 is TGTGCCAGCAGCCGGGCAGGGTTGTTGAGGAATTCACCCCTCCACTTT. This chain uses TRBV14 with TRBJ1-6; TRBD1 might be the D (5 bases). The CDR3 is 16 amino acids. CDR1 is SGHDN and CDR2 is FVKESK in the germline V gene. V lost 4 bases to trimming and J lost 7 bases, with 17 bases between them.

This clonotype was observed a few times. A much larger clone differs from this one at a single base, so this may be a read error. The chain links TRBV6-1 to TRBJ1-4; D is ambiguous. This CDR3 has 13 residues. Germline CDR1 is MNHNS and CDR2 is SASEGT. The CDR3 DNA reads TGTGCCACCATGGGCCAGAGGCATGAAAAACTGCTTTTT. It encodes CATMGQRHEKLLF.

This clonotype was seen many times. This rearrangement joins TRBV12-3 or TRBV12-4 to TRBJ2-1, with 13 nucleotides matching TRBD2. After removal of 5 bases from V and 3 bases from J, the junction contained 7 bases not matched to a gene. The CDR3 has 17 amino acids. The CDR3 sequence: CASSLGTSGVRYNEQFF. The CDR3 DNA reads TGTGCCAGCAGTCTCGGGACTAGCGGGGTCCGCTACAATGAGCAGTTCTTC.

The chain carries TRBV19 and TRBJ1-1; a weak D match, TRBD1 (6 bases). CDR3 length equals 14 residues. The germline CDR1 and CDR2 sequences are LNHDA and SQIVND (reference sequence). Trimming removed 3 bases from V and 5 bases from J, with 13 bases in between. The CDR3 nucleotides are TGTGCCAGTAGTATTCGGGGGCAGGGGACTGAAGCTTTCTTT. Translation: CASSIRGQGTEAFF.

This clonotype has at least ten counts. V gene TRBV29-1 combines with J gene TRBJ2-1; D remains ambiguous. V was shortened by 4 bases and J by 6 bases, with 10 bases between the two germline ends. CDR3 length: 12 amino acids. Looked up from germline, CDR1 is SQVTM and CDR2 is ANQGSEA. The CDR3 loop is CSVGRQSNEQFF. The CDR3 DNA reads as TGCAGCGTTGGTAGGCAGTCCAATGAGCAGTTCTTC.

This clonotype was picked up many times. The V gene is TRBV19, the J gene TRBJ2-1; no reliable D call. Trimming shortened V by 0 bases and J by 4 bases, and 4 bases separated the two germline ends. CDR1 is LNHDA, CDR2 SQIVND, per germline (reference sequence). This CDR3 region has 13 residues. The CDR3 nucleotides read TGTGCCAGTAGTATAGACACGTACAATGAGCAGTTCTTC. Its protein is CASSIDTYNEQFF.

As for this clonotype: One base away lies a much larger clone, so this may be a sequencing read error. This chain joins TRBV11-1 and TRBJ2-1; D uncertain. This CDR3 comprises 14 residues. Germline V lookup: CDR1 SGHAT, CDR2 FQDESV (reference sequence). The ends were cut back, 3 bases at V and 6 bases at J, with 12 bases in the middle. DNA of the CDR3: TGTGCCAGCAGCTTTACAGTAGGGTCCAATGAGCAGTTCTTC. This sequence encodes CASSFTVGSNEQFF. Looking up the rest from reference TRBV11-1 and TRBJ2-1 gives the full variable domain: EAEVAQSPRYKITEKSQAVAFWCDPISGHATLYWYRQILGQGPELLVQFQDESVVDDSQLPKDRFSAERLKGVDSTLKIQPAELGDSAMYLCASSFTVGSNEQFFGPGTRLTVL.

This clonotype showed up many times. The chain employs TRBV28 and TRBJ1-2, with D possibly TRBD1 on 5 matching bases. The germline CDR1 and CDR2 sequences are MDHEN and SYDVKM. Trimming removed 6 bases from V and 4 bases from J, with 15 bases in between. The CDR3 extends over 14 amino acids. As DNA, the CDR3 is TGTGCCAGCAGCCGGAGGGGAGTGTCCTATGGCTACACCTTC. Translating it yields CASSRRGVSYGYTF.

This clonotype has ten or more counts. The chain is built from TRBV7-3 and TRBJ2-1; 10 bases fit TRBD2. This CDR3 spans 16 amino acids. Germline V gives CDR1 SGHTA, CDR2 FQGTGA. V was pared by 5 bases and J by 7 bases, with 11 bases of the junction left unmatched. CDR3 nucleotide sequence: TGTGCCAGCAGCCCAGCGGGTAGCGGGAGGACGAATGAGCAGTTCTTC. This gives the protein CASSPAGSGRTNEQFF. The complete variable domain, with remaining parts taken from reference TRBV7-3 and TRBJ2-1, reads GAGVSQTPSNKVTEKGKYVELRCDPISGHTALYWYRQSLGQGPEFLIYFQGTGAADDSGLPNDRFFAVRPEGSVSTLKIQRTERGDSAVYLCASSPAGSGRTNEQFFGPGTRLTVL.

The chain is built from TRBV2 and TRBJ1-4; D is unclear. This CDR3 has 14 amino acids. In germline, CDR1 is SNHLY, CDR2 FYNNEI. V lost 2 bases to trimming and J lost 3 bases, with 7 bases between them. The CDR3 coding sequence is TGTGCCAGCAGTGAACTAGCGGCTAATGAAAAACTGTTTTTT. It is translated as CASSELAANEKLFF.

This clonotype came up many times. A much larger clone differs by one base, so this may be a read error. This chain links TRBV20-1 with TRBJ2-5, with 11 bases identical to TRBD1. Germline CDR1 and CDR2: DFQATT and SNEGSKA (reference sequence). Germline trimming cut 4 bases from V and 7 bases from J; bases unmatched to any gene: 8. CDR3 length: 14 residues. CDR3 loop: CSAKRTGGRATQYF. The CDR3 DNA reads as TGCAGTGCTAAGCGGACAGGGGGCAGGGCGACCCAGTACTTC.

To note about this clonotype: A much larger clone differs by one base, so this may be a read error. V gene TRBV5-6 combines with J gene TRBJ2-1; 9 bases map to TRBD1. The CDR3 consists of 17 residues. Germline V gene data show CDR1 as SGHDT and CDR2 as YYEEEE. In DNA, the CDR3 is TGTGCCCGCAGCAACGACCTGGACAGGGGCTTATACAATGAGCAGTTCTTC. The encoded protein is CARSNDLDRGLYNEQFF.

This clonotype has a count of ten or more. The rearrangement uses TRBV6-5 and TRBJ1-3; D may be TRBD1 (6 bases). The CDR3 is made up of 14 amino acids. Germline CDR1 reads MNHEY; CDR2 reads SVGAGI. Trimming pared 6 bases from V and 0 bases from J, leaving 9 bases between. The CDR3 loop reads CASSPQGSGNTIYF. The CDR3 nucleotides are TGTGCCAGCAGCCCACAGGGCTCTGGAAACACCATATATTTT.

Worth noting for this clonotype: Since a much larger clone is just one base distant, this may be a read error. It is likely a read error, because the conserved phenylalanine at the end of the CDR3 is missing. This chain uses TRBV24-1 with TRBJ2-1, with D possibly TRBD1 on 6 matching bases. The CDR3 sequence is 14 residues long. Germline values: CDR1 KGHDR, CDR2 SFDVKD. The CDR3 here is CASSLTGPYNEQFL. The CDR3 coding sequence is TGTGCCAGCAGTTTAACAGGGCCCTACAATGAGCAGTTCCTC.